These 4 T cell receptor beta chains were sequenced from one sample in a study of blood T cell repertoires in COVID-19 (dated by TCRdb to the early 2020s). The library was prepared using the immunoSEQ multiplex PCR assay. The source is immuneACCESS, and TCRdb retained only in-frame sequences with V and J called. Part of the clones is not carried over; for the studies checked, unresolved V genes explain less than half of this, and the remainder is unexplained. This sample holds 85,000 to 120,000 clones; 92% were observed only once. The ten most abundant clones make up approximately 2% of the sample. Sequencing used peripheral blood. These receptors were obtained from a woman between 50 and 59 years old with COVID-19, enrolled during active disease.

The rearrangement links TRBV3-1 (or the pseudogene TRBV3-2) to TRBJ2-1; the D gene is possibly TRBD2 (6 bases). Germline values: CDR1 LGHDT, CDR2 YNNKEL (reference sequence). Trimming shortened V by 0 bases and J by 10 bases, and 10 bases separated the two germline ends. This CDR3 is built from 13 residues. CDR3: CASSQDAAGEQFF. The CDR3 DNA sequence: TGTGCCAGCAGCCAAGATGCGGCGGGGGAGCAGTTCTTC.

The chain joins TRBV2 to TRBJ2-5, with D perhaps matching TRBD2 (5 bases). CDR3 length: 10 residues. Germline V gives CDR1 SNHLY, CDR2 FYNNEI. V was clipped by 6 bases and J by 7 bases, with 6 bases between them. CDR3 protein: CASREATQYF. CDR3 in DNA: TGTGCCAGCAGGGAGGCGACCCAGTACTTC.

This rearrangement joins TRBV27 to TRBJ2-6; D is ambiguous. The V gene lost 4 bases and the J gene lost 0 bases, with 19 bases spanning the gap. This CDR3 has 19 amino acids. Germline CDR1 MNHEY, CDR2 SMNVEV (reference sequence). CDR3 amino acids: CASSSILPRRNSGANVLTF. The CDR3 DNA follows: TGTGCCAGCAGTTCCATATTACCGCGGCGGAACTCTGGGGCCAACGTCCTGACTTTC. Filled out from reference TRBV27 and TRBJ2-6, the complete variable domain reads EAQVTQNPRYLITVTGKKLTVTCSQNMNHEYMSWYRQDPGLGLRQIYYSMNVEVTDKGDVPEGYKVSRKEKRNFPLILESPSPNQTSLYFCASSSILPRRNSGANVLTFGAGSRLTVL.

The V call is TRBV6-5, the J call TRBJ2-5; D is perhaps TRBD2 (6 bases). With 6 bases removed from V and 2 bases from J, the gap between germline ends came to 13 bases. In germline, CDR1 is MNHEY, CDR2 SVGAGI. The CDR3 consists of 14 residues. CDR3 protein: CASRAPEGQETQYF. For the CDR3, the DNA is TGTGCCAGCAGAGCGCCGGAGGGACAAGAGACCCAGTACTTC.